Sequencing of this T cell receptor (beta chain) was carried out in a study of molecular identifiers for immune sequencing clone quantification. As CD8+CD4-CCR7+CD45RA+ cells, naive CD8 T cells were sorted. The V gene lost 1 base and the J gene lost 0 bases, with 10 bases spanning the gap. The CDR3 runs to 16 residues. From germline, CDR1 is SGHAT and CDR2 FQNNGV. Making the bulk TCR libraries relied on previously described methods and listed TCR primers. TCRdb called the PCR reads again in MiXCR, with one record for every CDR3 protein. The table has about half a million distinct CDR3 sequences, roughly 23% seen once; the top ten hold more than 0.8%.

The sequencing sample was made of naive CD8+ T cells from blood, with Jurkat cell RNA spiked in. Regarding subset: FACS-sorted CD8+CD4-CCR7+CD45RA+ naive T cells. The genes are TRBV11-2 and TRBJ1-5; D is undetermined. The sequence derives from a human donor in good health. Some libraries in this study had Jurkat cell RNA spiked in. CDR3 residues: CASSLGSGYSNQPQHF. In DNA, the CDR3 is TGTGCCAGCAGCTTAGGATCGGGTTATAGCAATCAGCCCCAGCATTTT.